This T cell receptor (beta chain) was sequenced during a study of T-cell reconstitution after alpha-beta-depleted transplantation in children. As it was prepared, the TCRbeta library received unique molecular identifiers. One entry per CDR3 protein, called by TCRdb with MiXCR from the PCR reads. The table lists hundreds of thousands of distinct CDR3 sequences, around 17% of them singletons. The V end was cut by 0 bases, the J end by 9 bases, with 11 bases between. Germline V gives CDR1 LNHNV, CDR2 YYDKDF (reference sequence). The CDR3 is 13 amino acids. The chain couples TRBV15 to TRBJ1-2, with TRBD1 as a possible D gene (5 bases). The TCR originated in a human donor who donated a stem cell graft to a child with acute myeloid leukemia. The sequencing used PBMCs from the stem cell graft donor, collected from the stem cell graft. The CDR3 spells CATSREQGWSYTF. As DNA, the CDR3 is TGTGCCACCAGCAGAGAGCAGGGATGGAGCTACACCTTC.